Sequencing of this T cell receptor beta chain was carried out in a study of identical twins. Study outcomes and limitations: The abundant beta clonotypes from cord blood had fewer insertions, and memory repertoires had none of this.

Unmatched junction bases numbered 3, after V lost 8 bases and J lost 3 bases. Germline V gene lookup returns CDR1 MNHEY and CDR2 SMNVEV (reference sequence). The CDR3 extends over 12 amino acids. MiXCR, applied by TCRdb to the 5' RACE reads, yields one record per CDR3 protein. The sample has about 500,000 distinct CDR3 sequences, roughly an eighth seen once; the top ten hold around 0.98%. In this sample, this clonotype turned up once. Its antigen is unknown. The same sample was also used in a study of yellow fever vaccine responses in identical twins.

The sample consisted of CD4+ T cells sorted from blood. The chain is built from TRBV27 and TRBJ2-7; 8 nucleotides align to TRBD1. The source of this sequence is a woman under 30 in good health. CDR3 in amino acids: CASADRGYEQYF. The DNA for the CDR3 is TGTGCCAGCGCTGACAGGGGCTACGAGCAGTACTTC.